These 3 T cell receptor beta chains were all obtained from the same sample, sequenced in a study of patients and donors after allogeneic stem cell transplantation (dated by TCRdb to 2018 to 2020). Library preparation employed RT-PCR. The instrument given in TCRdb is NextSeq 550. TCRdb passed the public sequencing reads through fastp at Q25 and MiXCR, retaining productive beta sequences. For every CDR3 protein sequence, its rows merge into one entry that carries the most common genes and DNA. For this sample the table gives about 410,000 distinct CDR3 sequences, of which 16% were detected only once. 6% to 8% of the sample belongs to the ten largest clones. The sample comprised blood, either unsorted or a sorted T cell fraction (not recorded which). The origin of the receptors is a human donor who was either an allogeneic HSCT recipient or a stem cell or donor lymphocyte infusion donor (not recorded which). It is not recorded whose cells these are; they may come from a transplant donor.

The V gene is TRBV4-1, the J gene TRBJ1-2; TRBD1 matches at 11 bases. The V gene's germline CDR1 is MGHRA and CDR2 YSYEKL. This CDR3 is 17 amino acids long. V lost 3 bases, J lost 2 bases, and 8 bases stayed unmatched. In DNA, the CDR3 is TGCGCCAGCAGCCAGCCGGGACAGGGGGAACTAAACTATGGCTACACCTTC. The encoded protein is CASSQPGQGELNYGYTF.

The rearrangement joins TRBV4-1 to TRBJ2-1, with no clear D. With 3 bases removed from V and 0 bases from J, the gap between germline ends came to 12 bases. The CDR3 contains 16 residues. The germline CDR1 and CDR2 sequences are MGHRA and YSYEKL. The CDR3 here is CASSQILGSSYNEQFF. CDR3 bases: TGCGCCAGCAGCCAGATATTGGGAAGCTCCTACAATGAGCAGTTCTTC.

The sample holds a few counts of this clonotype. The J gene is TRBJ2-5, the V gene TRBV20-1; a weak D match, TRBD2 (6 bases). V was cut by 5 bases and J by 7 bases, with 11 bases left in between. Germline-derived CDR1 and CDR2 are DFQATT and SNEGSKA (reference sequence). The CDR3 has 11 residues. CDR3 in DNA: TGCAGTGCTGGGGACGGGAGGACCCAGTACTTC. It yields the protein CSAGDGRTQYF.